Sequencing of this T cell receptor (beta chain) was carried out in a study of identical twins. TCRdb reprocessed the 5' RACE reads via MiXCR and lists one record per CDR3 protein. The sample carries fewer than 900,000 distinct CDR3 sequences, around 20% recorded once. Separately, the same data were catalogued under a study of T cells expressing NK-cell markers.

The specimen sequenced was PBMCs. The TCR sequence derives from a woman aged 18-29 years in good health.

The CDR3 loop reads CATSDSSAGTSGYNEQFF. In nucleotides, the CDR3 is TGTGCCACCAGTGATTCATCAGCCGGGACTAGCGGTTACAATGAGCAGTTCTTC. This chain connects TRBV24-1 to TRBJ2-1, with 11 bases that match TRBD2. V shed 2 bases, J shed 4 bases, and the junction held 9 bases outside the gene matches. Per germline, CDR1 KGHDR and CDR2 SFDVKD. The CDR3 consists of 18 residues.